The clone carrying this T cell receptor (beta chain) was seen a single time. Its antigen is still unknown. This sample is part of a study of shared clonotypes between healthy human individuals. Whole-study findings and limits: A generally larger estimated richness was seen in naive subsets than in memory subsets.

The CDR3 sequence is 14 residues long. Germline assignment: CDR1 SGHRS and CDR2 YFSETQ. V lost 5 bases, J lost 4 bases, and 16 bases lay in between. Replicate PCRs run on sorted subsets employed 200 ng DNA, approximately 30,000 T cell genomes. TCRdb keeps only in-frame clones here, not all; method: immunoSEQ multiplex PCR. The sample has a few million clones; 93% are singletons. The rearrangement joins TRBV5-1 to TRBJ2-7; D could derive from TRBD1 or TRBD2 (5 bases each). Sequencing was done on a sample of naive CD4+ T cells from PBMCs. Indicated subset: CD45RA+ positively selected. The clonotype originates from a man aged 18-30 years in good health. Some clones in this sample may be carry-over from other donors' samples. CDR3 region: CASRVWDGYYEQYF. DNA of the CDR3: TGCGCCAGCAGAGTTTGGGACGGGTATTACGAGCAGTACTTC.